The present T cell receptor (beta chain) was sequenced within a study of blood T cell repertoires in COVID-19. Assay: immunoSEQ multiplex PCR; the TCRdb copy retains only in-frame clones and omits some. Found here are more than 150,000 clones, over 70% of them singletons; the top ten hold 10% to 15%. Before being deemed recovered, Cohort 3 donors had two negative PCRs, clearance, or symptom resolution. What was sequenced was PBMCs or T cells enriched from blood (not recorded which). This receptor was taken from a woman in her sixties or seventies who had recovered from COVID-19.

CDR3 sequence (DNA): TGTGCCAGCCGGAACGGGGGTCCCTTTGGGGCGCAGTATTTT. Its translation: CASRNGGPFGAQYF. The gene calls are TRBV2 and TRBJ2-3; D is possibly TRBD2 (6 bases). V was cut by 8 bases and J by 10 bases, with 22 bases left in between. The germline CDR1 and CDR2 sequences are SNHLY and FYNNEI. This CDR3 is 14 amino acids long.